One and the same sample provided the 18 T cell receptor beta chains below, sequenced in a study of tumor-infiltrating lymphocytes in glioblastoma multiforme (dated by TCRdb to about 2017). Sequencing used an Illumina HiSeq 2500. TCRB libraries were constructed from RNA through three rounds of nested multiplex PCR following a modified ARM-PCR protocol with multiple V-beta primers and a C-beta primer. The public reads were reprocessed in TCRdb via fastp at Q25 and MiXCR, keeping in-frame beta chains. Every CDR3 protein is listed once, alongside the most common genes and DNA of its rows. The table for this sample lists about 32,000 distinct CDR3 sequences; about 64% of them were counted only once. The top ten clones comprise approximately 35% of the sample. The material sequenced was brain tumor tissue. The receptor set was obtained from a male donor with glioblastoma.

There are many counts of this clonotype. The chain recombines TRBV6-6 with TRBJ2-1; D is uncertain. V lost 8 bases and J 7 bases, leaving 12 bases between the germline ends. The CDR3 is 12 amino acids. Germline V gene lookup returns CDR1 MNHNY and CDR2 SVGAGI (reference sequence). The DNA for the CDR3 is TGTGCCAGCTCCCAGTTTTTGAATGAGCAGTTCTTC. It codes for CASSQFLNEQFF.

This clonotype is medium-sized in the sample. V gene TRBV20-1 combines with J gene TRBJ2-7, with TRBD1 matching over 10 bases. Germline CDR1 reads DFQATT; CDR2 reads SNEGSKA (reference sequence). The CDR3 is 15 residues long. V lost 1 base and J lost 5; bases outside the gene matches: 8. CDR3 sequence reads: CSARAGGTGDDEQYF. The CDR3 DNA is TGCAGTGCTAGAGCGGGAGGGACAGGGGACGACGAGCAGTACTTC.

About this clonotype: Because the CDR3 is missing its conserved closing phenylalanine or tryptophan, this is likely a read error. The V and J genes are TRBV5-1 and TRBJ2-5; no clear D gene. The germline V gene encodes CDR1 SGHRS and CDR2 YFSETQ. CDR3 length equals 13 residues. Deletions cut 4 bases from V and 4 bases from J, with 11 bases between. CDR3: CASSEIGLETQYI. The CDR3 nucleotides are TGCGCCAGCAGCGAGATAGGGTTAGAGACCCAGTACATC.

A remark on this clonotype: A read error may be the cause here, since a much bigger clone is one base away. The rearrangement joins TRBV7-9 to TRBJ1-1; a possible D gene is TRBD1 (5 bases). The CDR3 runs to 15 residues. Germline lookup yields CDR1 SEHNR and CDR2 FQNEAQ (reference sequence). The CDR3 DNA sequence: TGTGCCAACAGCTTAGGGCTCAGGGTCGGGACTGAAGCTTTCTTT. Protein sequence: CANSLGLRVGTEAFF.

V and J are TRBV11-2 and TRBJ1-6; D may be TRBD1 (6 bases). Germline assignment: CDR1 SGHAT and CDR2 FQNNGV. The length of the CDR3 is 14 residues. V lost 0 bases to trimming and J lost 9 bases, with 9 bases between them. The CDR3 spells CASSLESGASPLHF. CDR3 sequence (DNA): TGTGCCAGCAGCTTAGAATCGGGGGCTTCACCCCTCCACTTT.

This clonotype appeared many times. The chain has TRBV28 and TRBJ2-6, with D unclear. CDR3 length: 14 residues. V gave up 8 bases and J gave up 0 bases, with 8 bases separating them. Germline values: CDR1 MDHEN, CDR2 SYDVKM. The CDR3 protein is CASLSISGANVLTF. The CDR3 nucleotides are TGTGCCAGCCTGTCGATCTCTGGGGCCAACGTCCTGACTTTC.

This clonotype was detected ten times or more. The V and J genes are TRBV20-1 and TRBJ2-3; D gene uncertain. The germline CDR1 and CDR2 sequences are DFQATT and SNEGSKA (reference sequence). The CDR3 contains 16 residues. The V end lost 5 bases, the J end lost 1 base, and 19 bases lay between the germline ends. CDR3 sequence (DNA): TGCAGTGCTCAGGCGGCTCTCCTTAGGGGCACAGATACGCAGTATTTT. Amino acid sequence: CSAQAALLRGTDTQYF.

The V gene is TRBV30, the J gene TRBJ1-5; no reliable D call. This CDR3 has 13 amino acids. Per germline, CDR1 GTSNPN and CDR2 SVGIG (reference sequence). V lost 4 bases and J lost 8, with 15 bases in between. The DNA for the CDR3 is TGTGCCTGGACCAATATGCCTGAGGAGCCCCAGCATTTT. Amino acids: CAWTNMPEEPQHF.

This clonotype was counted ten times or more. The chain joins TRBV20-1 to TRBJ2-7, with unresolved D. This CDR3 is 15 amino acids long. Germline values: CDR1 DFQATT, CDR2 SNEGSKA (reference sequence). Trimming took 0 bases from V and 3 from J, leaving 15 bases between them. CDR3 nucleotides: TGCAGTGCTAGAGACCCGGCCACAAATGACTACGAGCAGTACTTC. It yields the protein CSARDPATNDYEQYF.

J is TRBJ2-1 and V is TRBV6-2 or TRBV6-3, with 13 bases that match TRBD2. From germline, CDR1 is MNHEY and CDR2 SVGEGT. The CDR3 is made up of 13 amino acids. Unmatched junction bases numbered 3, after V lost 8 bases and J lost 8 bases. CDR3 in DNA: TGTGCCAGCGGGACTAGCGGGGCCTATGAGCAGTTCTTC. It specifies CASGTSGAYEQFF.

This clonotype was seen only once. This chain uses TRBV6-1 with TRBJ2-6; D might be TRBD2 (6 bases). There are 19 residues in the CDR3. Trimming took off 6 bases at V and 0 bases at J, with 21 bases between the two ends. Germline CDR1 MNHNS, CDR2 SASEGT. CDR3: CASRGGLGGFNSGANVLTF. In DNA form, the CDR3 reads TGTGCCAGCAGGGGGGGTCTGGGGGGTTTCAACTCTGGGGCCAACGTCCTGACTTTC.

This clonotype was seen only once. A junction boundary mismatches the germline segment, possibly from a read error. The chain has TRBV5-1 and TRBJ2-7, with D possibly TRBD1 on 5 matching bases. The CDR3 is 14 residues long. Germline V gene sequence: CDR1 SGHRS, CDR2 YFSETQ. The CDR3 coding sequence is TGCGCCGGCAGATTCGCAGGGTACCCCTACGAGCAGTACTTC. Its translation: CAGRFAGYPYEQYF.

In this sample, this clonotype turned up once. The chain links TRBV6-1 to TRBJ2-7; D is ambiguous. The CDR3 runs 14 residues. Germline CDR1 MNHNS, CDR2 SASEGT. The germline V and J ends were trimmed by 7 bases and 0 bases, with 13 bases remaining between them. The DNA of the CDR3 is TGTGCCAGCAATGCAACACAAAGCTCCTACGAGCAGTACTTC. This encodes CASNATQSSYEQYF.

Worth noting for this clonotype: A read error may produce the germline difference seen at one junction end. This chain links TRBV20-1 with TRBJ1-1, with D possibly being TRBD1 (6 bases). This CDR3 has 13 amino acids. Germline CDR1 reads DFQATT; CDR2 reads SNEGSKA (reference sequence). The CDR3 spells CSAGGQLNTEAFF. CDR3 DNA: TGCAGTGCTGGTGGACAGTTGAACACTGAGGCTTTCTTT.

This chain joins TRBV20-1 and TRBJ2-1; no clear D. The CDR3 sequence is 15 residues long. Per the germline V gene, CDR1 is DFQATT and CDR2 is SNEGSKA (reference sequence). The V end was cut by 0 bases, the J end by 0 bases, with 9 bases between. This CDR3 is CSARDPDASYNEQFF. CDR3 DNA sequence: TGCAGTGCTAGAGACCCTGACGCCTCCTACAATGAGCAGTTCTTC.

This clonotype came up many times. This chain uses TRBV5-1 with TRBJ2-3, with D perhaps TRBD2 (6 bases). V lost 4 bases to trimming and J lost 0 bases, with 12 bases between them. The CDR3 has 15 amino acids. Germline values: CDR1 SGHRS, CDR2 YFSETQ. CDR3 sequence (DNA): TGCGCCAGCAGCATATACGGGACTAGCACAGATACGCAGTATTTT. Translating it yields CASSIYGTSTDTQYF.

This clonotype was counted ten times or more. This rearrangement joins TRBV21-1 to TRBJ2-7; the table calls TRBD2, which could not be checked here. TRBV21-1 is flagged as a pseudogene. The CDR3 runs to 15 residues. The CDR3 here is CASSNSGPYGDEQYF. As DNA, the CDR3 is TGTGCCAGCAGCAATAGTGGGCCATACGGGGACGAGCAGTACTTC.

Comment on this clonotype: The conserved final phenylalanine or tryptophan is absent from the CDR3, which likely points to a read error. V gene TRBV4-1 combines with J gene TRBJ2-3; D call uncertain. This CDR3 has 15 residues. Germline CDR1 reads MGHRA; CDR2 reads YSYEKL. Trimming left V 2 bases short and J 0 bases short, with 9 bases between. CDR3 coding DNA: TGCGCCAGCAGCCAAAACCCCGTTAGCACAGATACGCAGTATTCT. It translates to CASSQNPVSTDTQYS.